This T cell receptor beta chain was identified in a study of blood T cell repertoires in COVID-19 (TCRdb year 2020). Regarding the complete study: Samples from collaborators originated in the United States, Italy and Spain and spanned both the acute and convalescent phases of COVID-19. The material from the prospective study consisted of cDNA or gDNA derived from T cells, B-cell-depleted T cells, or PBMCs. The dataset comprised deeply sampled blood TCRbeta repertoires from subjects exposed to, actively infected with, or recovered from COVID-19. A freely available public database, intended as a resource for researchers studying the immune response to SARS-CoV-2, is where the repertoires were released. Samples came from the ongoing ImmuneRACE study (first 160 participants) plus 1,254 subjects from 6 global collaborators. The sample metadata nearly always contained a de-identified subject ID, COVID-19 status, age in years and sex. Where available, HLA class I and class II types were taken from metadata supplied by the sample provider and were not determined by assay-based typing.

A word on this clone: The clone's antigen remains unknown. There are no base qualities to consult, and no much larger clone falls within one base.

Participants in the prospective study were aged about 18 to 89 years, lived in approximately 26 United States geographic areas, and enrolled through a virtual design. To assign participants to cohorts, the prospective study relied on clinical history that participants themselves reported in a screening survey and a study questionnaire. A participant counted as exposed if, within 2 weeks of entering the study, that participant had been in contact with someone who had a PCR-confirmed or clinician-diagnosed COVID-19 case. Each participant in the prospective study had whole blood, serum and a nasopharyngeal or oropharyngeal swab collected by mobile phlebotomists. Participants in the prospective study had the option to provide additional blood draws and questionnaires over a 2-month period. Blood samples from the prospective study were shipped frozen or at room temperature prior to DNA extraction. What the authors observed across the whole study: Clinical and demographic metadata were provided uncurated, with the amount varying by source and participant.

V is shortened by 7 bases, J by 2 bases, and the region joining them spans 6 bases. CDR1 and CDR2 were assigned from the germline V gene as MDHEN and SYDVKM. Reading from cysteine to phenylalanine, the CDR3 counts 12 amino acids. Only the CDR3 region is kept as DNA, spanning 36 bases read in frame from base 1. TCRbeta CDR3 regions were amplified from genomic DNA using the immunoSEQ Assay, a bias-controlled multiplex PCR. The paper's processing steps were these. The number of nucleated cells in each sample was estimated from the amplification of reference gene primers within the assay. To quantify the absolute abundance of each unique TCRbeta CDR3 rearrangement, sequence reads were collapsed and filtered. For each sample, productive Simpson clonality was calculated by taking the square root of Simpson's diversity index across productive rearrangements. TCRdb mirrors the immuneACCESS table, restricted to in-frame sequences. Some clones are absent from its copies; in checked studies, under half trace to an unresolved V gene, and the reason for the others is unknown. That table is the source of V, J and clone size, and D and trimming were worked out from the DNA. Within this sample are 350,000 to 500,000 clones, with about 88% of them counted one time only. The ten largest make up about 1.5% of the sample.

The chain links TRBV28 with TRBJ1-5; a weak D assignment points to TRBD1 (5 bases agree). This receptor was obtained from a woman aged 18-35 years who had been exposed to COVID-19. Input material: PBMCs or T cells enriched from blood (not recorded which). The DNA sequence is as follows: TGTGCCAGCAAAGGGGGCAATCAGCCCCAGCATTTT. Translated, it gives CASKGGNQPQHF.